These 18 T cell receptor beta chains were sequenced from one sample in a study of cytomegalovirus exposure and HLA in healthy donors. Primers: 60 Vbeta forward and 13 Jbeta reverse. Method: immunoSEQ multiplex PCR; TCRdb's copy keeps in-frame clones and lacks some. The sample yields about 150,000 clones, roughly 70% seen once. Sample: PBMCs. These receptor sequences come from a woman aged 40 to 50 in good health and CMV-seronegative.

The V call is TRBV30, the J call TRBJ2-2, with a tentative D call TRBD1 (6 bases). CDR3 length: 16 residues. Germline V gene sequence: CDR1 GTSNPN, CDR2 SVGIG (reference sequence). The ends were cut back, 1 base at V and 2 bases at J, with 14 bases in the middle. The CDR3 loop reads CAWSGAGQINTGELFF. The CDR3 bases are TGTGCCTGGAGTGGCGCCGGACAGATAAACACCGGGGAGCTGTTTTTT.

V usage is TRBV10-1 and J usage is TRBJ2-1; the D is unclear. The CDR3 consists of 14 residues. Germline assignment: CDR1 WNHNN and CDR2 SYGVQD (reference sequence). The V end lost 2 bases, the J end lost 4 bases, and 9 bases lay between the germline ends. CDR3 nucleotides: TGCGCCAGCAGTGAGGTGATTACTTACAATGAGCAGTTCTTC. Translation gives CASSEVITYNEQFF.

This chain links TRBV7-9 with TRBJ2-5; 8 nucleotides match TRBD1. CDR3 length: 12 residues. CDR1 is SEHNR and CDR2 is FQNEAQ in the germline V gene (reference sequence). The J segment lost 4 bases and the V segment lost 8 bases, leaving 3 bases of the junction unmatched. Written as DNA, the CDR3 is TGTGCCAGCTCACAGGGGGGAGAGACCCAGTACTTC. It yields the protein CASSQGGETQYF.

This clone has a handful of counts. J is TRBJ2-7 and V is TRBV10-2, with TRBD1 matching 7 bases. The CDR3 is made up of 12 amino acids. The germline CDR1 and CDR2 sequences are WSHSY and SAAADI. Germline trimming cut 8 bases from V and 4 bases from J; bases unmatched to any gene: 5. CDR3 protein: CASAGTAYEQYF. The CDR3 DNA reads TGCGCCAGCGCCGGGACAGCTTACGAGCAGTACTTC.

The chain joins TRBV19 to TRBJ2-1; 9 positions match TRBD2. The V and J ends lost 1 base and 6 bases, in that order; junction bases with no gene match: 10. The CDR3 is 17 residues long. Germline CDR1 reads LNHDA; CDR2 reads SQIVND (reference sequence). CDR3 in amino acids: CASSIAVMSTSGNEQFF. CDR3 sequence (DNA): TGTGCCAGTAGTATAGCCGTTATGTCGACTAGCGGCAATGAGCAGTTCTTC.

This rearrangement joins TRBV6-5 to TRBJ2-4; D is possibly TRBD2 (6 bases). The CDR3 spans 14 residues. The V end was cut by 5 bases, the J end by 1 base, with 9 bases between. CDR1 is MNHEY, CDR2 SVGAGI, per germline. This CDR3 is CASSPGRAKNIQYF. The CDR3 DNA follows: TGTGCCAGCAGTCCAGGGAGGGCCAAAAACATTCAGTACTTC.

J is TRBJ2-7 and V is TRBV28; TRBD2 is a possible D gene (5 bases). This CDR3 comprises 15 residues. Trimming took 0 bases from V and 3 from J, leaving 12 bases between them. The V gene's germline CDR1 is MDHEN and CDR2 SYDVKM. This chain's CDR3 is CASSLWLAPNYEQYF. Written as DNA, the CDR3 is TGTGCCAGCAGTTTATGGTTAGCGCCCAACTACGAGCAGTACTTC.

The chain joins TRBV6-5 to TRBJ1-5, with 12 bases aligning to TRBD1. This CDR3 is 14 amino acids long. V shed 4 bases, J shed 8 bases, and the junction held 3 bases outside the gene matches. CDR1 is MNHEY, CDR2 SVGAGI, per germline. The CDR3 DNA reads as TGTGCCAGCAGTTTGGGACAGGGGGCAGAGCCCCAGCATTTT. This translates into CASSLGQGAEPQHF.

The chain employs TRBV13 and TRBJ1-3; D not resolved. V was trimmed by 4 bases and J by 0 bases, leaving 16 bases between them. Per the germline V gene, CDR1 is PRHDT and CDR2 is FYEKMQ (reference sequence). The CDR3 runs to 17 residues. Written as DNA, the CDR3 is TGTGCCAGCAGCTATAAACCCCGAGGCTACTCTGGAAACACCATATATTTT. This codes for CASSYKPRGYSGNTIYF.

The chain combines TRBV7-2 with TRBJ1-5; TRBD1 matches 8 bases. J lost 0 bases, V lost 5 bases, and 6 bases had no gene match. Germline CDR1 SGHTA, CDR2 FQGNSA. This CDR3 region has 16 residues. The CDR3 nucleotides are TGTGCCAGCAGCGGCCCCGGGACAGGTAGCAATCAGCCCCAGCATTTT. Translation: CASSGPGTGSNQPQHF.

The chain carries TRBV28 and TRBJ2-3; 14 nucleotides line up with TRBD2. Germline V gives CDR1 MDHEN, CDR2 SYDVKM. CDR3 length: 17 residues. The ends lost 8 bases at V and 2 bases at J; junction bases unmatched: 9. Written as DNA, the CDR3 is TGTGCCAGCGTACTCGGGACTAGCGGGGGACTCACAGATACGCAGTATTTT. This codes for CASVLGTSGGLTDTQYF.

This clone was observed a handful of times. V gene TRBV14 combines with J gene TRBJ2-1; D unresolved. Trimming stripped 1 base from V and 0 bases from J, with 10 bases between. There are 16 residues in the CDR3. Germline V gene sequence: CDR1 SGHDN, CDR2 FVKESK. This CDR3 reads CASSQGLLSSYNEQFF. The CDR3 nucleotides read TGTGCCAGCAGCCAAGGACTCTTGAGCTCCTACAATGAGCAGTTCTTC.

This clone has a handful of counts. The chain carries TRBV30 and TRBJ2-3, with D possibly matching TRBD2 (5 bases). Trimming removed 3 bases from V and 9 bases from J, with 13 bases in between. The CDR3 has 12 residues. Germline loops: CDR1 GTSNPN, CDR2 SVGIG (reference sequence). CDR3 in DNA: TGTGCCTGGAGCAGTAGCCCGGGGACGCAGTATTTT. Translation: CAWSSSPGTQYF.

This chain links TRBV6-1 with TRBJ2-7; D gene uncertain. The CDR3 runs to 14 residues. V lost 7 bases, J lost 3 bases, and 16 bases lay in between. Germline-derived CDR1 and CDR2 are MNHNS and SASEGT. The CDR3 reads CASTLVPQLYEQYF. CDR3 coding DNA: TGTGCCAGCACCCTAGTGCCGCAACTCTACGAGCAGTACTTC.

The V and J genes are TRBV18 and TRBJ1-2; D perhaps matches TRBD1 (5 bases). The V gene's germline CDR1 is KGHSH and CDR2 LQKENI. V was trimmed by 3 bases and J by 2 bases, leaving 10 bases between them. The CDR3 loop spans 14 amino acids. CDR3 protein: CASSPLTENYGYTF. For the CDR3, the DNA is TGTGCCAGCTCACCTTTGACAGAGAACTATGGCTACACCTTC.

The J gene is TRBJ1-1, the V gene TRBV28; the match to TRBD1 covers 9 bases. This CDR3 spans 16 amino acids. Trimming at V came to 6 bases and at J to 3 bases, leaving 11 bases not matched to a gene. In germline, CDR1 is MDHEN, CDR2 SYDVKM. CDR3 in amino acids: CASSLGTGFSYTEAFF. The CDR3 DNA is TGTGCCAGCAGCCTCGGGACAGGGTTCTCCTACACTGAAGCTTTCTTT.

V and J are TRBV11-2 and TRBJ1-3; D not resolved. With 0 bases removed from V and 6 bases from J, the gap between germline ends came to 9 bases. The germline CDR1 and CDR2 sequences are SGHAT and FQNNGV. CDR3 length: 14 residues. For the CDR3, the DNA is TGTGCCAGCAGCTTAGACGCGAGTCTAAACACCATATATTTT. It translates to CASSLDASLNTIYF.

The CDR3 loop reads CASSLAEAGGNYGYTF. The CDR3 nucleotides are TGTGCCAGCAGCTTAGCCGAGGCAGGGGGAAACTATGGCTACACCTTC. The V gene is TRBV7-9, the J gene TRBJ1-2, with TRBD1 matching 7 bases. The ends lost 0 bases at V and 2 bases at J; junction bases unmatched: 6. Germline V gene lookup returns CDR1 SEHNR and CDR2 FQNEAQ (reference sequence). The CDR3 covers 16 residues.